This T cell receptor beta chain was captured by sequencing in a study of cytomegalovirus exposure and HLA in healthy donors. Use of 60 Vbeta and 13 Jbeta primers characterized the PCR. Sequencing was performed with immunoSEQ multiplex PCR; in TCRdb, only in-frame clones are kept and a portion is missing. The sample carries 96,000 or so clones, roughly 74% recorded once. About this clone: Its cognate antigen is unknown.

The CDR3 contains 12 residues. Germline CDR1 is SGHVS and CDR2 is FQNEAQ. The germline V and J ends were trimmed by 7 bases and 8 bases, with 13 bases remaining between them. Overall study findings and caveats: The study dropped some indistinguishable V segments, TRBV6-2 and TRBV6-3 among them. One cluster of highly shared sequence variants probably arose as a sequencing artifact.

This chain links TRBV7-8 with TRBJ2-3; D is possibly TRBD1 (6 bases). The sequence came from a female donor in good health and CMV-seropositive. The sample was PBMCs. This CDR3 is CASKDSGGTQYF. The CDR3, as DNA: TGTGCCAGCAAGGACAGTGGGGGTACGCAGTATTTT.